The text below deals with one T cell receptor (beta chain). As yet, its antigen is unknown. The CDR3 spans 14 residues. The V gene's germline CDR1 is SQVTM and CDR2 ANQGSEA. Deletions cut 3 bases from V and 4 bases from J, with 12 bases between. This entry comes from a study of T-cell memory formation after mild COVID-19. Study at large: There were largely donor-specific TCR clusters. Notes on the study in general: Day 15 to 85 contracting clones showed balanced CD4/CD8; day 15 to 37 expanders favored CD4+. CD4+ contracting clones were mainly CM and EM; CD8+ ones, EMRA.

The 5'RACE method, run with constant-segment primers, produced TCR alpha and TCR beta cDNA libraries (carrying sample barcodes and UMIs). Via MiXCR, TCRdb re-called the 5' RACE reads, giving one row per CDR3 protein. In the table there are 120,000 to 150,000 distinct CDR3 sequences, about 19% of which are singletons. The chain combines TRBV29-1 with TRBJ2-2; maybe TRBD1 (6 bases). Material for sequencing was PBMCs or a T cell subset sorted from them (not recorded which). The clonotype was recovered from an adult woman who had mild COVID-19 (a few samples of this study predate the infection). Cell type and time point are not known. The CDR3 coding sequence is TGCAGCGTTGAGAGGGGGTCGGGCACCGGGGAGCTGTTTTTT. Protein product: CSVERGSGTGELFF.